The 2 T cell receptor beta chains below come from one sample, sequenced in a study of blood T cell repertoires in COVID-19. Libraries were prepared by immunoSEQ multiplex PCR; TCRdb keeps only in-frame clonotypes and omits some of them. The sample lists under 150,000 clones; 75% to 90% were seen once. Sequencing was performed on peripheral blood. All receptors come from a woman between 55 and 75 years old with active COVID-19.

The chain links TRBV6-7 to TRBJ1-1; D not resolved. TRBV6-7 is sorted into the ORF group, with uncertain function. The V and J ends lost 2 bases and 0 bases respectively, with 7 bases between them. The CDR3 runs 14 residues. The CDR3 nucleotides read TGTGCCAGCAGTTACCGGGAAGTGAACACTGAAGCTTTCTTT. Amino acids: CASSYREVNTEAFF.

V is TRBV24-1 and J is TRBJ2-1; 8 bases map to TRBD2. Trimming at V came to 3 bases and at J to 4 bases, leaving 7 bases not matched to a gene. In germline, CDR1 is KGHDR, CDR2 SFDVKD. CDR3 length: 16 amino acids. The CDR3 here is CATSDPSGGRYNEQFF. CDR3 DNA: TGTGCCACCAGTGATCCAAGCGGGGGTCGGTACAATGAGCAGTTCTTC.